This TCR beta chain appears in the sequencing data of a study of blood T cell repertoires in COVID-19. Study in general: Both acute and convalescent COVID-19 samples were obtained from the United States, Italy and Spain.

Enrollees, about 18 to 95 years old, lived in approximately 25 US areas. Libraries were prepared by immunoSEQ multiplex PCR; TCRdb keeps only in-frame clonotypes and omits some of them. This sample has about 130,000 clones; about 80% occur once, and the top ten carry about 10%. This CDR3 comprises 16 residues. Germline V gene lookup returns CDR1 MGHRA and CDR2 YSYEKL. The junction had 6 bases not matched to a gene; V was cut back by 0 bases and J by 2 bases. The chain links TRBV4-1 to TRBJ2-5; TRBD2 matches at 7 bases. The TCR comes from a middle-aged man who had recovered from COVID-19. What was sequenced was PBMCs or T cells enriched from blood (not recorded which). The CDR3 DNA reads TGCGCCAGCAGCCAAGAAACCCAGCGGGGACAAGAGACCCAGTACTTC. Protein sequence: CASSQETQRGQETQYF.